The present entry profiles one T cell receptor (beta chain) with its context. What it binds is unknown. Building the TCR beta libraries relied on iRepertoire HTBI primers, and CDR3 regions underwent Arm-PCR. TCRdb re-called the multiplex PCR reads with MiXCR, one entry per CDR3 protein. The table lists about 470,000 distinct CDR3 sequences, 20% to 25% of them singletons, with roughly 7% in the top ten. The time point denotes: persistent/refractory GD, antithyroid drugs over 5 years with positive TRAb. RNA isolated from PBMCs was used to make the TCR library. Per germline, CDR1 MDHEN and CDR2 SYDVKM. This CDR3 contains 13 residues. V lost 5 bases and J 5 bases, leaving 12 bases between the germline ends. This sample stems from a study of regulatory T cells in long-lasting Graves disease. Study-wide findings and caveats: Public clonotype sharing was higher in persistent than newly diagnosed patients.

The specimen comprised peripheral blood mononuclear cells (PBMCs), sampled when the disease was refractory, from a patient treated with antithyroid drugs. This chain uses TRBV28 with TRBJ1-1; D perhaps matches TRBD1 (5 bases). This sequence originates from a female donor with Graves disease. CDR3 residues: CASSKPGRTEAFF. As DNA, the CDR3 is TGTGCCAGCAGTAAGCCAGGGAGGACTGAAGCTTTCTTT.